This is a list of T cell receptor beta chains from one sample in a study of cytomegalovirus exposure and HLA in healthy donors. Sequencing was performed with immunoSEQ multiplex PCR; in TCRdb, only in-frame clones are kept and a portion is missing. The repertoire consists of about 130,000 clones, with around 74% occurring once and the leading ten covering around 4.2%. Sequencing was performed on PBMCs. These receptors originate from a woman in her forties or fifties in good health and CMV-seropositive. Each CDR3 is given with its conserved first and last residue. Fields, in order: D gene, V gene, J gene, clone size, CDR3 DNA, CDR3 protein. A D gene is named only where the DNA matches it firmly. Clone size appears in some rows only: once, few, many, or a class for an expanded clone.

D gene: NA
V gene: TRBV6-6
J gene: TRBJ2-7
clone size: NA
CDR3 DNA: TGTGCCAGCAGTTACTCCGGGACCTACGAGCAGTACTTC
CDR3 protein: CASSYSGTYEQYF

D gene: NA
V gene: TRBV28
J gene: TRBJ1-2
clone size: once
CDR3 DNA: TGTGCCAGCAGGCAGACTAACTATGGCTACACCTTC
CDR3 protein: CASRQTNYGYTF

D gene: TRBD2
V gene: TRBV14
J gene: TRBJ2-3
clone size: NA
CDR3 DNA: TGTGCCAGCAGCCCCGGGGGGTCTAGCACAGATACGCAGTATTTT
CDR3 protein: CASSPGGSSTDTQYF

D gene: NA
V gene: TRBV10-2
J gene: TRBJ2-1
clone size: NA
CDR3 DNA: TGCGCCAGCAGTGATCTTGGACAGTACAATGAGCAGTTCTTC
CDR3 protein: CASSDLGQYNEQFF

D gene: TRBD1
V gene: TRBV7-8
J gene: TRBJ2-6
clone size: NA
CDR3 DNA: TGTGCCAGCAGCATAAGACAGGGGGCGACTACTGGGGCCAACGTCCTGACTTTC
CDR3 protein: CASSIRQGATTGANVLTF

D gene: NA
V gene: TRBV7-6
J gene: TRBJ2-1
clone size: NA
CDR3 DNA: TGTGCCAGCAGCTTATGGGGGGAGAGCTCCTACAATGAGCAGTTCTTC
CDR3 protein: CASSLWGESSYNEQFF

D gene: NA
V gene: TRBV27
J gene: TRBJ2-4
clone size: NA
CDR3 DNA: TGTGCCAGCAGCTCAAATCGGGGGAACATTCAGTACTTC
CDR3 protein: CASSSNRGNIQYF

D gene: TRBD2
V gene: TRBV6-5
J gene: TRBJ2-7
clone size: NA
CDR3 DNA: TGTGCCAGCAGTTACTGGCGCGGGGGGGCCTCTTACGAGCAGTACTTC
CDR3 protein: CASSYWRGGASYEQYF

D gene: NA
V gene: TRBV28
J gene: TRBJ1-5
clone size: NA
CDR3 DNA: TGTGCCAGCACCTGGGGGGAACAGCCCCAGCATTTT
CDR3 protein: CASTWGEQPQHF

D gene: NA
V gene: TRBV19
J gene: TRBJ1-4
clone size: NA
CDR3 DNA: TGTGCCAGTAGTATAGATCATGTGACAGCTTATCTTCGACATGAAAAACTGTTTTTT
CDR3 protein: CASSIDHVTAYLRHEKLFF

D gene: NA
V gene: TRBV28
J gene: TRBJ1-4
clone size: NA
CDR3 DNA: TGTGCCAGCCTGAAAGGGGGGGGCTTGCAGGAAAAACTGTTTTTT
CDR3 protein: CASLKGGGLQEKLFF

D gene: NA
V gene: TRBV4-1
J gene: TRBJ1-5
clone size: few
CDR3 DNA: TGCGCCAGCAGCCAAGAGCGGGATCAGCCCCAGCATTTT
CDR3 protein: CASSQERDQPQHF

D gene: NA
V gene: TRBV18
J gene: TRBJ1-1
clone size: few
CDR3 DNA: TGTGCCAGCTCACCAGGGAGGACTGAAGCTTTCTTT
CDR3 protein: CASSPGRTEAFF

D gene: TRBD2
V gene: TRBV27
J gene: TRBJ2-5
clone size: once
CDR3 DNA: TGTGCTAGCAGGATAGCGGGGGGGGGCACGACCCAGTACTTC
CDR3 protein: CASRIAGGGTTQYF

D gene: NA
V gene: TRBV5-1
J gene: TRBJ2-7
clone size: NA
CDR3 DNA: TGCGCCAGCAGCTTGGCCGCGGGGAGACCTTACGAGCAGTACTTC
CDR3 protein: CASSLAAGRPYEQYF

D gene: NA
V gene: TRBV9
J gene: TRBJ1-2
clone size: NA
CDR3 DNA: TGTGCCAGCAGCGTAGCACAGGTGATGCTCTATGGCTACACCTTC
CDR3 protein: CASSVAQVMLYGYTF

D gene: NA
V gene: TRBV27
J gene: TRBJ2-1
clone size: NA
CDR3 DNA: TGTGCCAGCAGTCCCTTGGGGGGGGCGGCCCACTACAATGAGCAGTTCTTC
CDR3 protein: CASSPLGGAAHYNEQFF

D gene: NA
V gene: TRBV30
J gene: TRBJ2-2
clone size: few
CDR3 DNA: TGTGCCTGGAGTGTTTTCTTGCTATCCGGGGAGCTGTTTTTT
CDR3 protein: CAWSVFLLSGELFF

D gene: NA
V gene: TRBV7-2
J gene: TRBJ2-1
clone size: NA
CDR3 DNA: TGTGCCAGCAGCTTAGCCTCGTGGCACAATGAGCAGTTCTTC
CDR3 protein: CASSLASWHNEQFF

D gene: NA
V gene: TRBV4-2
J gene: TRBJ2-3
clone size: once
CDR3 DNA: TGTGCCAGCAGCCAAGGAGCTGGCAGCTTTACTAACACAGATACGCAGTATTTT
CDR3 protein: CASSQGAGSFTNTDTQYF

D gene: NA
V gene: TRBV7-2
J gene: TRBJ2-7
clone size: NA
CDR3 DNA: TGTGCCAGCAGCTTCCCCGGGGTTGGTGAGCAGTACTTC
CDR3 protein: CASSFPGVGEQYF

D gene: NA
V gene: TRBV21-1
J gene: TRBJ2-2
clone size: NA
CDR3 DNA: TGTGCCAGCACCAACCAAACAGGGCCAGGCACCGGGGAGCTGTTTTTT
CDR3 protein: CASTNQTGPGTGELFF

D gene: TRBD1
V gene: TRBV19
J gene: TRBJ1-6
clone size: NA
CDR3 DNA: TGTGCCAGTAGTTTACAGGGGAGCGGTAATTCACCCCTCCACTTT
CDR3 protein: CASSLQGSGNSPLHF

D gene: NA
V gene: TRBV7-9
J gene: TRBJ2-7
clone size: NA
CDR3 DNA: TGTGCCAGCAGCTTACTTCAGGGATTCTCCTACGAGCAGTACTTC
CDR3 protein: CASSLLQGFSYEQYF

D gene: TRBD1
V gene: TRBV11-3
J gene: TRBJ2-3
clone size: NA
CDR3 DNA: TGTGCCAGCAGCCTAGGACAGGGGACAGATACGCAGTATTTT
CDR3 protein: CASSLGQGTDTQYF

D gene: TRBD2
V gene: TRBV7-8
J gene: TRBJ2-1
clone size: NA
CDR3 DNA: TGTGCCAGCAGCTTAGTGTCTAGCGGGGGGGCGAATGAGCAGTTCTTC
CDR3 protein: CASSLVSSGGANEQFF

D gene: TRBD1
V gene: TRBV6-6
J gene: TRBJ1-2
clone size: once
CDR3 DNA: TGTGCCAGCAAGCCGACAGGGTCGAATGGCTACACCTTC
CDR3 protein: CASKPTGSNGYTF

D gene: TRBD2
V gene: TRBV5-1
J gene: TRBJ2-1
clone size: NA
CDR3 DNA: TGCGCCAGCAGCCCCGGACGGACTAGCGGGGGGTACAATGAGCAGTTCTTC
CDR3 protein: CASSPGRTSGGYNEQFF

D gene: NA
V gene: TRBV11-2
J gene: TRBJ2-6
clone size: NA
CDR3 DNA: TGTGCCAGCAGCTTAGGCGGGGCTGGGGCCAACGTCCTGACTTTC
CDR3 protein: CASSLGGAGANVLTF

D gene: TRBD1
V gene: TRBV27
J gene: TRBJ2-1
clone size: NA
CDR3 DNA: TGTGCCAGCAGTTACCCGGGACAGGGTAACGTTAATGAGCAGTTCTTC
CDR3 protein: CASSYPGQGNVNEQFF

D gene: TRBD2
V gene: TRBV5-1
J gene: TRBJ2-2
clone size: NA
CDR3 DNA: TGCGCCAGCAGACATGGGACTAGCGGGATAACCGGGGAGCTGTTTTTT
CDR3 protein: CASRHGTSGITGELFF

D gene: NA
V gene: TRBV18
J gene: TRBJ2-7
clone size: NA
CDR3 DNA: TGTGCCAGCTCACCAGGGCAGGCCCAGGACGAGCAGTACTTC
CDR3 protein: CASSPGQAQDEQYF

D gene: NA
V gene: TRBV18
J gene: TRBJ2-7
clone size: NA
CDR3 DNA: TGTGCCAGCTCACCCGGTGTACAGGGTTTCTACGAGCAGTACTTC
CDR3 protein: CASSPGVQGFYEQYF

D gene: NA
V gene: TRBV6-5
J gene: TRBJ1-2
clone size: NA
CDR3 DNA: TGTGCCAGCAGTAGGGCGGAGACAGGCGGGTATGGCTACACCTTC
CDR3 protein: CASSRAETGGYGYTF

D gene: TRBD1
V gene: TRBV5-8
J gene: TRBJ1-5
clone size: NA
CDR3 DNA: TGTGCCAGCAGCTTGCCGGACAGGACTTATAGCAATCAGCCCCAGCATTTT
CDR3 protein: CASSLPDRTYSNQPQHF

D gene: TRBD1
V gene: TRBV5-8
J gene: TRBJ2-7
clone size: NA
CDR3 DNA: TGTGCCAGCAGCTTGGCCATAGGACAGGGGGCGTATGAGCAGTACTTC
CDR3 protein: CASSLAIGQGAYEQYF

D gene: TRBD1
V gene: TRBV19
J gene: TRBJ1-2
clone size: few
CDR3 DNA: TGTGCCAGTACCGGACAGGGTGATAACTATGGCTACACCTTC
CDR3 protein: CASTGQGDNYGYTF

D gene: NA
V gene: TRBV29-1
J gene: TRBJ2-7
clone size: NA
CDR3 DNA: TGCAGCGTTGGTTCGGGACAACCCTACGAGCAGTACTTC
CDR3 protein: CSVGSGQPYEQYF

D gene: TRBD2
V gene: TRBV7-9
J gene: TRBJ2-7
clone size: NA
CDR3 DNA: TGTGCCAGCAGCTTTGCTAGCGGGGGGGCCGGCGAGCAGTACTTC
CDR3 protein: CASSFASGGAGEQYF

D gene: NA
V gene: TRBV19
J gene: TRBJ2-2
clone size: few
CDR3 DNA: TGTGCCAGTAGTACAGGACAGAACACCGGGGAGCTGTTTTTT
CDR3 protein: CASSTGQNTGELFF

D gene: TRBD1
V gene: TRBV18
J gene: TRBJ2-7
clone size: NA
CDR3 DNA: TGTGCCAGCTCACCACCGTCCCCGACAGGGGGCTACGAGCAGTACTTC
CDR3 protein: CASSPPSPTGGYEQYF

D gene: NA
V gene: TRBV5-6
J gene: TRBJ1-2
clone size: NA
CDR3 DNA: TGTGCCAGCAGCTTGCAGTTGAACTATGGCTACACCTTC
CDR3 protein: CASSLQLNYGYTF

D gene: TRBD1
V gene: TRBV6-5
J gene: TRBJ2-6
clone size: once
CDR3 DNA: TGTGCCACCGCAGGGGGTACTGGGGCCAACGTCCTGACTTTC
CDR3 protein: CATAGGTGANVLTF

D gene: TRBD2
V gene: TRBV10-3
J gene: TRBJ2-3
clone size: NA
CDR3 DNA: TGTGCCATCAGTGACCCTTCTCGGGGGGGCACAGATACGCAGTATTTT
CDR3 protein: CAISDPSRGGTDTQYF

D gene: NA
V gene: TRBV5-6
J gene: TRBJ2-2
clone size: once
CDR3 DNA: TGTGCCAGCAGCTCGGACAGTAACACCGGGGAGCTGTTTTTT
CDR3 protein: CASSSDSNTGELFF

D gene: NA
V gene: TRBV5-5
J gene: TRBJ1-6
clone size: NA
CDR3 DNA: TGTGCCAGCAGCCTTAGGGACACCCCGGATTCACCCCTCCACTTT
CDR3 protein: CASSLRDTPDSPLHF

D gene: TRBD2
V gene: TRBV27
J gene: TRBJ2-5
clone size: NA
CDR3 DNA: TGTGCCAGCAGTCTAGGGACTAGCGGGGCGAGAGAGACCCAGTACTTC
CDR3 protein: CASSLGTSGARETQYF

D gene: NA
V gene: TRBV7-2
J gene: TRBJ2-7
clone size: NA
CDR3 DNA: TGTGCCAGCAGCTTAGGTTTTGGCAGCTACGAGCAGTACTTC
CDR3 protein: CASSLGFGSYEQYF

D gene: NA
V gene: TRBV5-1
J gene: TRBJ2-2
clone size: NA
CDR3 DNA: TGCGCCAGCAGCTTGGGACAGACCACCACCGGGGAGCTGTTTTTT
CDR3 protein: CASSLGQTTTGELFF

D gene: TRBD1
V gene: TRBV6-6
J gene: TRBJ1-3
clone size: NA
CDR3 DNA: TGTGCCAGCAGGCACAGGGGACTGAAGTCTGGAAACACCATATATTTT
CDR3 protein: CASRHRGLKSGNTIYF

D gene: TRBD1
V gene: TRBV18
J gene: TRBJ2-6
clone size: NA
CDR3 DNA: TGTGCCAGCTCACCTTCGACAGGGGGCGGTGGGGCCAACGTCCTGACTTTC
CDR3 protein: CASSPSTGGGGANVLTF

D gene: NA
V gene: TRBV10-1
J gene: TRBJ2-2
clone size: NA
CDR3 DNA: TGCGCCAGCAGTCCTACGTCGGCGGGCCAGGTCACCGGGGAGCTGTTTTTT
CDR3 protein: CASSPTSAGQVTGELFF

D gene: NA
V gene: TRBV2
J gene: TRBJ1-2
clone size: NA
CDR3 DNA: TGTGCCAGCAGCTCGGAGGGCGGCTACACCTTC
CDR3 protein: CASSSEGGYTF

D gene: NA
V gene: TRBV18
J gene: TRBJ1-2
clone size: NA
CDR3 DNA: TGTGCCAGCTCAGATGACAGGTCTGGTGGCTACACCTTC
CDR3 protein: CASSDDRSGGYTF

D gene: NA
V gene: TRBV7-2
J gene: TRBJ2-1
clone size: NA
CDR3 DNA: TGTGCCAGCAGCCGAGTCGCAGGGTCCAATGAGCAGTTCTTC
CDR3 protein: CASSRVAGSNEQFF